The 10 T cell receptor beta chains in this list originate from one sample, sequenced in a study of blood T cells in healthy people across ages. The authors ran a second PCR of roughly 6 to 11 cycles using a sample-barcoded 5' primer and a J-beta primer mix. TCRdb independently ran MiXCR on the 5' RACE reads; one entry per CDR3 protein. Among about 1.6 million distinct CDR3 sequences listed, about 31% were seen once. What was sequenced was blood. Receptors originate from a woman aged 25 to 39 in good health.

The rearrangement joins TRBV27 to TRBJ2-5, with TRBD2 matching over 7 bases. CDR1 and CDR2 from the germline V gene are MNHEY and SMNVEV (reference sequence). The CDR3 totals 14 residues. The V gene end was trimmed by 7 bases and the J gene end by 7 bases; junction bases not matched to a gene: 12. The CDR3 nucleotides are TGTGCCAGCACACCCAGCGGGGAGGTTATGACCCAGTACTTC. It encodes CASTPSGEVMTQYF.

The chain combines TRBV6-6 with TRBJ2-3, with TRBD1 identical over 12 bases. Germline-derived CDR1 and CDR2 are MNHNY and SVGAGI (reference sequence). This CDR3 has 15 residues. After removal of 6 bases from V and 3 bases from J, the junction contained 4 bases not matched to a gene. The CDR3 is CASRLGQGATDTQYF. In DNA form, the CDR3 reads TGTGCCAGCAGACTGGGACAGGGGGCGACAGATACGCAGTATTTT.

The sample holds a few counts of this clonotype. The chain combines TRBV20-1 with TRBJ1-5; D not certain. CDR3 length equals 12 residues. Trimming removed 2 bases from V and 6 bases from J, with 8 bases in between. Germline CDR1 is DFQATT and CDR2 is SNEGSKA (reference sequence). The CDR3 DNA is TGCAGTGCTAGACAGGCCGGTCAGCCCCAGCATTTT. Protein: CSARQAGQPQHF.

In its sample, this clonotype was seen a few times. This chain connects TRBV7-8 to TRBJ2-5, with D unresolved. Trimming took 1 base from V and 1 from J, leaving 10 bases between them. Germline assignment: CDR1 SGHVS and CDR2 FQNEAQ. The CDR3 runs 15 residues. This CDR3 is CASSLEGALQETQYF. In DNA, the CDR3 is TGTGCCAGCAGCTTAGAAGGTGCACTCCAAGAGACCCAGTACTTC. Using reference TRBV7-8 and TRBJ2-5 for the parts outside the CDR3, the full variable domain is GAGVSQSPRYKVAKRGQDVALRCDPISGHVSLFWYQQALGQGPEFLTYFQNEAQLDKSGLPSDRFFAERPEGSVSTLKIQRTQQEDSAVYLCASSLEGALQETQYFGPGTRLLVL.

In its sample, this clonotype was seen a few times. The V gene is TRBV5-6, the J gene TRBJ2-1; the match to TRBD2 covers 9 bases. Per germline, CDR1 SGHDT and CDR2 YYEEEE. V lost 0 bases, J lost 6 bases, and 4 bases stayed unmatched. The CDR3 has 15 residues. CDR3 DNA: TGTGCCAGCAGCTTGGGCGGGGGGGCGATCAATGAGCAGTTCTTC. Translating gives CASSLGGGAINEQFF.

The rearrangement joins TRBV12-3 or TRBV12-4 to TRBJ2-7, with 7 nucleotides matching TRBD2. J gave up 0 bases and V 3 bases, and 5 bases lay outside the gene matches. The CDR3 is 15 amino acids. CDR3 DNA sequence: TGTGCCAGCAGTTTGGGCGGGAGTGACTCCTACGAGCAGTACTTC. Translating it yields CASSLGGSDSYEQYF.

This clonotype was detected only a few times. The J gene is TRBJ1-1, the V gene TRBV7-9, with D uncertain. This CDR3 is built from 16 residues. Trimming took off 5 bases at V and 6 bases at J, with 22 bases between the two ends. CDR1 is SEHNR, CDR2 FQNEAQ, per germline (reference sequence). In nucleotides, the CDR3 is TGTGCCAGCAGCAGGAGCGGTCTGGATGGTTTCGCTGAAGCTTTCTTT. Its translation is CASSRSGLDGFAEAFF.

This clonotype turned up a few times. V and J are TRBV20-1 and TRBJ2-5; 14 bases match TRBD2. The CDR3 consists of 17 residues. Germline CDR1 is DFQATT and CDR2 is SNEGSKA (reference sequence). V gave up 1 base and J gave up 2 bases; unmatched junction bases: 6. CDR3 bases: TGCAGTGCTAGAGTAAGGGGACTAGCGGGGGCACAAGAGACCCAGTACTTC. Translated: CSARVRGLAGAQETQYF.

This clonotype was counted a few times. The chain is built from TRBV5-1 and TRBJ2-5; D may be TRBD2 (6 bases). V dropped 4 bases and J dropped 2 bases, with 15 bases sitting between them. This CDR3 has 15 residues. Germline CDR1 and CDR2: SGHRS and YFSETQ. The CDR3 DNA is TGCGCCAGCAGCGGCGATCCGGGACTTCAAGAGACCCAGTACTTC. Protein product: CASSGDPGLQETQYF.

With respect to this clonotype: The junction departs from germline at one end; a sequencing error may be responsible. The V call is TRBV20-1, the J call TRBJ2-1; 10 bases match TRBD2. Germline CDR1 and CDR2: DFQATT and SNEGSKA (reference sequence). The CDR3 consists of 15 residues. In nucleotides, the CDR3 is TGCAGTGCTAGACTTCTAGCGGGAGCCTACAGTGAGCAGTTCTTC. Translation gives CSARLLAGAYSEQFF.